The rows below give T cell receptor beta chains drawn from one sample of a study of blood T cell repertoires in COVID-19. Clones were sequenced by immunoSEQ multiplex PCR, and TCRdb holds only the in-frame ones, with some missing. The sample shows 400,000 or so clones, 80% to 90% of them seen only once. Sequencing was performed on PBMCs or T cells enriched from blood (not recorded which). The receptors shown here come from a man younger than 45 who had recovered from COVID-19. Each CDR3 is given with its conserved first and last residue. D genes are given only for firm matches. Size values are once, few and many counts, or a class for expanded clones, and some rows have none.

>TRBD2|once|TRBV24-1|TRBJ2-1
TGTGCCACCAGTGCCTTTGCGGGAGCGTACAATGAGCAGTTCTTC
CATSAFAGAYNEQFF
>TRBD1|-|TRBV28|TRBJ1-1
TGTGCCAGCAGTTTCAGGGGGCTGTCGAACACTGAAGCTTTCTTT
CASSFRGLSNTEAFF
>TRBD1|-|TRBV4-1|TRBJ2-5
TGCGCCAGCAGCCTAGGGACAGGCCAAGAGACCCAGTACTTC
CASSLGTGQETQYF
>-|-|TRBV12-5|TRBJ1-3
TGTGCTAGTGGTTTGGTACCGGGACACCAACCCGCAATCTCTGGAAACACCATATATTTT
CASGLVPGHQPAISGNTIYF
>TRBD2|-|TRBV3-1/TRBV3-2|TRBJ2-7
TGTGCCAGCAGCAGACTAGCGGGAGCCCGTCAGCAGTACTTC
CASSRLAGARQQYF
>-|-|TRBV7-8|TRBJ1-2
TGTGCCAGCAGCTTAGTGGACAGTGGTGGCTACACCTTC
CASSLVDSGGYTF
>TRBD2|-|TRBV4-1|TRBJ2-1
TGCGCCAGCAGCCAAGAGCCTAGCGGCAGTCGGAATGAGCAGTTCTTC
CASSQEPSGSRNEQFF
>-|-|TRBV2|TRBJ1-2
TGTGCTCTTCAGGGTAACTATGGCTACACCTTC
CALQGNYGYTF
>TRBD2|-|TRBV10-3|TRBJ2-1
TGTGCCACTAAGGATTCAGCGGGAGGACCCGCCTACAATGAGCAGTTCTTC
CATKDSAGGPAYNEQFF
>TRBD1|-|TRBV2|TRBJ1-6
TGTGCCAGCATCCATCAGACAGGGGGCATAGGTTCACCCCTCCACTTT
CASIHQTGGIGSPLHF
>TRBD2|-|TRBV5-5|TRBJ2-3
TGTGCCAGCAGCGTGGGGCTACTAGCGGGCACAGATACGCAGTATTTT
CASSVGLLAGTDTQYF
>-|-|TRBV29-1|TRBJ1-2
TGCAGCGTTGAAACGACAGTCTATGGCTACACCTTC
CSVETTVYGYTF
>-|-|TRBV2|TRBJ1-5
TGTGCCAGCAGTGAATTCTATGGTTCTAATCAGCCCCAGCATTTT
CASSEFYGSNQPQHF
>-|-|TRBV19|TRBJ2-1
TGTGCCAGTAGTCTCTCAAAGGGGCTCTACAATGAGCAGTTCTTC
CASSLSKGLYNEQFF
>-|-|TRBV27|TRBJ2-5
TGTGCCAGCAGTTTATCGATCCCGGCTGGGGGCGAGGAAGAGACCCAGTACTTC
CASSLSIPAGGEEETQYF
>TRBD2|-|TRBV28|TRBJ2-2
TGTGCCAGCAGTTTACTTAGCGGGAGGGCCACCGGGGAGCTGTTTTTT
CASSLLSGRATGELFF
>TRBD1|-|TRBV7-8|TRBJ1-4
TGTGCCAGCACCCCGGACAGGGCTGGGGAAAAACTGTTTTTT
CASTPDRAGEKLFF
>TRBD1|-|TRBV13|TRBJ1-1
TGTGCCAGCAGCTTAGAAGGGGGCGCCGCGCTAGCTTTCTTT
CASSLEGGAALAFF
>-|-|TRBV21-1|TRBJ2-1
TGTGCCAGCAGCAAATATAGCGGGAGAGAGTACAATGAGCAGTTCTTC
CASSKYSGREYNEQFF
>-|-|TRBV5-4|TRBJ2-7
TGTGCCAGCAGCTTGAAAAGCGGAGCCTACGAGCAGTACTTC
CASSLKSGAYEQYF
>-|-|TRBV13|TRBJ2-1
TGTGCCAGCAGCTTAGTATCACTAGGGAACAATGAGCAGTTCTTC
CASSLVSLGNNEQFF
>TRBD2|-|TRBV5-4|TRBJ2-1
TGTGCCAGCAGGATTAGCCTAGCGGAGATCAATGAGCAGTTCTTC
CASRISLAEINEQFF
>-|few|TRBV10-3|TRBJ2-7
TGTGCCATCGGGACTTACTCCTACGAGCAGTACTTC
CAIGTYSYEQYF
>TRBD2|-|TRBV18|TRBJ2-3
TGTGCCAGCTCACTCTGGACTAGCGGGAGCACAGATACGCAGTATTTT
CASSLWTSGSTDTQYF
>-|-|TRBV3-1/TRBV3-2|TRBJ1-5
TGTGCCAGCAGCCCACAACGGGGGGCGGTTCAGCCCCAGCATTTT
CASSPQRGAVQPQHF
>TRBD2|few|TRBV7-2|TRBJ2-2
TGTGCCAGCAGCCAAACTAGCGGGAGAGGTACCGGGGAGCTGTTTTTT
CASSQTSGRGTGELFF
>TRBD2|-|TRBV27|TRBJ2-3
TGTGCCAGCAGTCCAGGAGGTAGCGGGAGGAGGAATACGCAGTATTTT
CASSPGGSGRRNTQYF
>TRBD2|-|TRBV5-8|TRBJ2-3
TGTGCCAGCAGCTTGGTCACTAGCGGGAGATTAGATACGCAGTATTTT
CASSLVTSGRLDTQYF
>TRBD2|-|TRBV5-4|TRBJ2-7
TGTGCCAGCAGTACGGGGGGCTACGAGCAGTACTTC
CASSTGGYEQYF
>TRBD1|-|TRBV6-1|TRBJ2-7
TGTGCCAGCAGTGAAGCTTTTTGGGACAGAAGGAGCGAGCAGTACTTC
CASSEAFWDRRSEQYF
>-|-|TRBV7-3|TRBJ1-1
TGTGCCAGCAGCTTAAGCCCACAGGGTGAAGCTTTCTTT
CASSLSPQGEAFF